This passage covers 27 T cell receptor beta chains from one sample sequenced in a study of CD8 T cells in Susac syndrome. Reverse transcription of about 0.45 to 1 ug RNA was carried out with random hexamers. Each CDR3 protein is one row after TCRdb ran MiXCR on the immunoSEQ multiplex PCR reads. The table has approximately 100,000 distinct CDR3 sequences, roughly 95% seen once. The sample comprised CD4+ T cells from PBMCs. These receptors were taken from a human donor in good health.

Turning to this clonotype: A read error may produce the germline difference seen at one junction end. The chain links TRBV6-5 to TRBJ2-6, with D tentatively TRBD1 (5 bases). Germline values: CDR1 MNHEY, CDR2 SVGAGI. This CDR3 spans 15 amino acids. Here the CDR3 reads CASTRGGGGANVPTF. For the CDR3, the DNA is TGTGCCAGCACTCGTGGCGGTGGTGGGGCCAACGTCCCGACTTTC.

The chain links TRBV5-4 to TRBJ2-5, with 7 nucleotides matching TRBD1. The CDR3 extends over 15 amino acids. The V gene's germline CDR1 is SGHNT and CDR2 YYREEE (reference sequence). V gave up 0 bases and J gave up 5 bases; unmatched junction bases: 7. This CDR3 reads CASSLGKGQSETQYF. The CDR3 region has the DNA TGTGCCAGCAGCTTGGGGAAGGGACAGTCGGAGACCCAGTACTTC.

The V call is TRBV3-1, the J call TRBJ2-2; 11 bases fit TRBD2. The CDR3 is 15 amino acids. The germline gives CDR1 LGHDT, CDR2 YNNKEL (reference sequence). V lost 5 bases and J lost 7; bases outside the gene matches: 6. The CDR3 nucleotides read TGTGCCAGCAGCTTGACTAGCGGGGATCACGGGGAGCTGTTTTTT. It yields the protein CASSLTSGDHGELFF.

V usage is TRBV6-1 and J usage is TRBJ1-5; no firm D call. Germline values: CDR1 MNHNS, CDR2 SASEGT. Trimming shortened V by 6 bases and J by 5 bases, and 11 bases separated the two germline ends. The CDR3 contains 13 residues. CDR3 nucleotides: TGTGCCAGCAGCGTGAGGGTCGATCAGCCCCAGCATTTT. Its translation: CASSVRVDQPQHF.

The chain recombines TRBV24-1 with TRBJ2-5; 8 nucleotides line up with TRBD1. This CDR3 is built from 13 residues. CDR1 is KGHDR and CDR2 is SFDVKD in the germline V gene. The J segment lost 3 bases and the V segment lost 7 bases, leaving 3 bases of the junction unmatched. The CDR3 bases are TGTGCCACCAGATCGACAGGGGAAGAGACCCAGTACTTC. Translating it yields CATRSTGEETQYF.

This chain uses TRBV27 with TRBJ2-7; D is unclear. Per germline, CDR1 MNHEY and CDR2 SMNVEV (reference sequence). V was trimmed by 7 bases and J by 0 bases, leaving 10 bases between them. CDR3 size: 13 residues. CDR3 in amino acids: CASTGGGSYEQYF. CDR3 coding DNA: TGTGCCAGCACCGGCGGCGGCTCCTACGAGCAGTACTTC.

V usage is TRBV20-1 and J usage is TRBJ2-2; no definite D call. V gave up 4 bases and J gave up 0 bases, with 9 bases separating them. The CDR3 covers 14 residues. Germline CDR1 is DFQATT and CDR2 is SNEGSKA (reference sequence). This CDR3 is CSAKSGANTGELFF. The CDR3 region has the DNA TGCAGTGCTAAATCAGGAGCGAACACCGGGGAGCTGTTTTTT.

This chain connects TRBV6-2 or TRBV6-3 to TRBJ2-4; no clear D. The CDR3 has 15 residues. V dropped 0 bases and J dropped 0 bases, with 6 bases sitting between them. The germline V gene encodes CDR1 MNHEY and CDR2 SVGEGT. The CDR3 bases are TGTGCCAGCAGTTACTCGAGGATAGCCAAAAACATTCAGTACTTC. This sequence encodes CASSYSRIAKNIQYF.

This chain connects TRBV10-3 to TRBJ2-7; 11 nucleotides line up with TRBD2. Germline V lookup: CDR1 ENHRY, CDR2 SYGVKD. V lost 7 bases, J lost 6 bases, and 11 bases stayed unmatched. The CDR3 totals 15 residues. Here the CDR3 reads CAIKGVAGGEGEQYF. The CDR3 DNA follows: TGTGCCATCAAAGGAGTAGCGGGAGGGGAGGGCGAGCAGTACTTC.

The chain uses TRBV20-1 and TRBJ2-5; unclear D gene. V lost 6 bases and J lost 1, with 15 bases in between. The CDR3 totals 14 residues. CDR1 is DFQATT and CDR2 is SNEGSKA in the germline V gene (reference sequence). CDR3 DNA sequence: TGCAGTGCGCCAGTCCGCTCGGGCCAAGAGACCCAGTACTTC. It encodes CSAPVRSGQETQYF.

This chain connects TRBV7-9 to TRBJ1-1; D perhaps matches TRBD1 (5 bases). Germline CDR1 SEHNR, CDR2 FQNEAQ (reference sequence). This CDR3 is 14 amino acids long. The V end lost 4 bases, the J end lost 11 bases, and 20 bases lay between the germline ends. DNA of the CDR3: TGTGCCAGCAGCTCTTACTCTGGGACCTTTGGGGCTTTCTTT. Amino acids: CASSSYSGTFGAFF.

The V and J genes are TRBV20-1 and TRBJ2-1; TRBD2 might be the D (5 bases). Germline V gene sequence: CDR1 DFQATT, CDR2 SNEGSKA (reference sequence). The CDR3 loop spans 14 amino acids. The V end was cut by 3 bases, the J end by 3 bases, with 12 bases between. CDR3 sequence reads: CSASYYRDYNEQFF. The CDR3 DNA reads as TGCAGTGCTAGCTACTACCGGGACTACAATGAGCAGTTCTTC.

The chain is built from TRBV12-3 or TRBV12-4 and TRBJ2-4, with D unresolved. V was trimmed by 6 bases and J by 2 bases, leaving 8 bases between them. The CDR3 runs to 13 residues. The CDR3 sequence: CASSPVTKNIQYF. The CDR3 bases are TGTGCCAGCAGCCCCGTGACCAAAAACATTCAGTACTTC.

The rearrangement joins TRBV27 to TRBJ1-2, with TRBD1 matching 8 bases. V shed 5 bases and J 3 bases; nucleotides not matched to a gene: 8. The CDR3 totals 15 residues. Germline values: CDR1 MNHEY, CDR2 SMNVEV (reference sequence). The CDR3: CASSPRTGRDYGYTF. Here the CDR3 DNA reads TGTGCCAGCAGTCCTAGGACAGGGCGGGACTATGGCTACACCTTC.

CDR3 sequence (DNA): TGTGCCAGCAGCTCCGACAGGGTCGGCAATTCACCCCTCCACTTT. Amino acid sequence: CASSSDRVGNSPLHF. This chain links TRBV7-8 with TRBJ1-6; 7 nucleotides match TRBD1. V was pared by 4 bases and J by 7 bases, with 7 bases of the junction left unmatched. Germline values: CDR1 SGHVS, CDR2 FQNEAQ. This CDR3 contains 15 residues.

This chain joins TRBV29-1 and TRBJ2-3, with D possibly being TRBD2 (5 bases). This CDR3 has 12 amino acids. CDR1 is SQVTM and CDR2 is ANQGSEA in the germline V gene. The V gene lost 4 bases and the J gene lost 8 bases, with 13 bases spanning the gap. CDR3 residues: CSVGTYGGTQYF. The CDR3 DNA reads as TGCAGCGTTGGGACTTACGGCGGTACGCAGTATTTT.

V gene TRBV7-2 combines with J gene TRBJ2-5; D unresolved. Germline CDR1 reads SGHTA; CDR2 reads FQGNSA. This CDR3 is 15 amino acids long. Trimming removed 1 base at V and 4 bases at J, with 13 bases between. The CDR3 DNA reads as TGTGCCAGCAGCTTAGACGGAGCCCCCGGAGAGACCCAGTACTTC. Protein sequence: CASSLDGAPGETQYF. The full variable domain, in which reference TRBV7-2 and TRBJ2-5 provide the parts outside the CDR3, is GAGVSQSPSNKVTEKGKDVELRCDPISGHTALYWYRQSLGQGLEFLIYFQGNSAPDKSGLPSDRFSAERTGGSVSTLTIQRTQQEDSAVYLCASSLDGAPGETQYFGPGTRLLVL.

The chain joins TRBV29-1 to TRBJ2-3, with a weak D call TRBD2 (6 bases). CDR3 length equals 15 residues. Germline CDR1 and CDR2: SQVTM and ANQGSEA. V gave up 6 bases and J gave up 0 bases, with 16 bases separating them. CDR3 in DNA: TGCAGCGTCAACGCACCGGGGGATAGCACAGATACGCAGTATTTT. Amino acids: CSVNAPGDSTDTQYF.

J is TRBJ2-5 and V is TRBV5-6; D perhaps matches TRBD2 (6 bases). This CDR3 comprises 16 residues. Germline V gives CDR1 SGHDT, CDR2 YYEEEE. V lost 1 base and J lost 5, with 18 bases in between. CDR3 loop: CASSLSADGGTETQYF. The CDR3 region has the DNA TGTGCCAGCAGCTTGTCGGCGGACGGGGGTACGGAGACCCAGTACTTC.

J is TRBJ1-1 and V is TRBV7-8; D unclear. The CDR3 spans 12 residues. Germline V gene data show CDR1 as SGHVS and CDR2 as FQNEAQ. V was trimmed by 1 base and J by 7 bases, leaving 7 bases between them. CDR3 coding DNA: TGTGCCAGCAGCTTAGTGTTAGGTGAAGCTTTCTTT. Protein sequence: CASSLVLGEAFF.

The chain links TRBV29-1 to TRBJ1-2; 10 bases match TRBD1. Germline CDR1 is SQVTM and CDR2 is ANQGSEA. The CDR3 is made up of 15 amino acids. The junction had 14 bases not matched to a gene; V was cut back by 5 bases and J by 8 bases. CDR3 protein: CSVRSPTGGKGGYTF. The CDR3 DNA sequence: TGCAGCGTTCGATCGCCGACAGGGGGCAAGGGAGGCTACACCTTC.

This chain joins TRBV2 and TRBJ1-1; D is unclear. Trimming pared 4 bases from V and 0 bases from J, leaving 6 bases between. Germline V gene lookup returns CDR1 SNHLY and CDR2 FYNNEI. The CDR3 is made up of 13 amino acids. For the CDR3, the DNA is TGTGCCAGCAGTGGACCGCTGAACACTGAAGCTTTCTTT. Translating it yields CASSGPLNTEAFF.

This clonotype was recorded once. This chain connects TRBV5-4 to TRBJ2-1; D is perhaps TRBD2 (6 bases). There are 18 residues in the CDR3. V was clipped by 4 bases and J by 6 bases, with 26 bases between them. CDR1 SGHNT and CDR2 YYREEE come from the germline V gene (reference sequence). The CDR3 reads CASSPYPPGTSPGNEQFF. For the CDR3, the DNA is TGTGCCAGCAGCCCCTACCCTCCGGGCACTAGCCCTGGCAATGAGCAGTTCTTC.

The J gene is TRBJ2-7, the V gene TRBV5-8; 11 nucleotides agree with TRBD1. The CDR3 consists of 14 residues. Per the germline V gene, CDR1 is SGHTS and CDR2 is YDEGEE. With V trimmed by 4 bases and J by 2 bases, 2 bases remained unmatched. This chain's CDR3 is CASSRGQGAYEQYF. The CDR3 DNA reads TGTGCCAGCAGCAGGGGACAGGGGGCCTACGAGCAGTACTTC. The full variable domain, with the rest looked up from reference TRBV5-8 and TRBJ2-7, is EAGVTQSPTHLIKTRGQQATLRCSPISGHTSVYWYQQALGLGLQFLLWYDEGEERNRGNFPPRFSGRQFPNYSSELNVNALELEDSALYLCASSRGQGAYEQYFGPGTRLTVT.

This clonotype was picked up one time. The gene calls are TRBV2 and TRBJ2-2; TRBD2 might be the D (6 bases). Germline V gives CDR1 SNHLY, CDR2 FYNNEI. V was clipped by 4 bases and J by 4 bases, with 13 bases between them. This CDR3 region has 15 residues. CDR3 DNA sequence: TGTGCCAGCAGTGGCCGTGGGGGACTCACCGGGGAGCTGTTTTTT. This gives the protein CASSGRGGLTGELFF. The whole variable domain, remainder taken from reference TRBV2 and TRBJ2-2, is EPEVTQTPSHQVTQMGQEVILRCVPISNHLYFYWYRQILGQKVEFLVSFYNNEISEKSEIFDDQFSVERPDGSNFTLKIRSTKLEDSAMYFCASSGRGGLTGELFFGEGSRLTVL.

This clonotype was recorded only once. The chain uses TRBV15 and TRBJ2-5; maybe TRBD1 (5 bases). CDR3 length equals 12 residues. Trimming removed 5 bases from V and 2 bases from J, with 6 bases in between. Germline-derived CDR1 and CDR2 are LNHNV and YYDKDF (reference sequence). The CDR3 sequence is CATSDRQETQYF. CDR3 nucleotides: TGTGCCACCAGCGACAGACAAGAGACCCAGTACTTC.

The chain carries TRBV18 and TRBJ2-1; no clear D gene. CDR1 and CDR2 from the germline V gene are KGHSH and LQKENI. The length of the CDR3 is 13 residues. The V end was cut by 3 bases, the J end by 3 bases, with 6 bases between. CDR3 sequence (DNA): TGTGCCAGCTCACCCGATCTCTACAATGAGCAGTTCTTC. It codes for CASSPDLYNEQFF.